The clone carrying this TCR beta chain was seen more than once but under ten times. Antigen: not known. Measured with immunoSEQ multiplex PCR; TCRdb has only the in-frame clones, and not every one. Counted here are tens of thousands of clones, about nine tenths occurring once; the ten biggest clones make up roughly 7.8%. The data are from a study of OX40 agonist ivuxolimab in advanced cancers. Study information: The drug used for patients, ivuxolimab, was an agonistic anti-OX40 (CD134) antibody.

Per the germline V gene, CDR1 is SGHRS and CDR2 is YFSETQ. CDR3 length: 13 amino acids. The V segment lost 5 bases and the J segment 5 bases; nucleotides outside the gene matches: 5. Study outcomes and limitations: Still undetermined is the antigen specificity of the expanded peripheral T cells. Clonal expansion from baseline to week 6 occurred in both CD4+ and CD8+ T cells.

The specimen comprised CD4+ or CD8+ T cells sorted from blood, sampled in a trial of the OX40 agonist ivuxolimab. The receptor's source is an adult with an advanced solid tumor such as melanoma, head and neck, liver or kidney cancer. The chain links TRBV5-1 to TRBJ1-1, with 8 bases matching TRBD1. CDR3 nucleotides: TGCGCCAGCAGTGAGCAGGGGGCGACTGAAGCTTTCTTT. Translating it yields CASSEQGATEAFF. The full variable domain, with the rest looked up from reference TRBV5-1 and TRBJ1-1, is KAGVTQTPRYLIKTRGQQVTLSCSPISGHRSVSWYQQTPGQGLQFLFEYFSETQRNKGNFPGRFSGRQFSNSRSEMNVSTLELGDSALYLCASSEQGATEAFFGQGTRLTVV.